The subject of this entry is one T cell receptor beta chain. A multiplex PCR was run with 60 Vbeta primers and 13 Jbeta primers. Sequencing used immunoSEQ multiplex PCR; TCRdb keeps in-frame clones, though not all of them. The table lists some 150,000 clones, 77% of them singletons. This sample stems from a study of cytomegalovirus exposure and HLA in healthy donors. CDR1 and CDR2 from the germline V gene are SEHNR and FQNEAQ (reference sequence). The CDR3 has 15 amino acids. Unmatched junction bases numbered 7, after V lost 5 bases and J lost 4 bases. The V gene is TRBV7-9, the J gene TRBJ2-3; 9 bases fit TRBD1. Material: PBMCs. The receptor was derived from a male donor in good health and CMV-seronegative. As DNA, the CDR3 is TGTGCCAGCAGCCCCCGGGACAGGGATGCAGATACGCAGTATTTT. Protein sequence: CASSPRDRDADTQYF.